These T cell receptor beta chains were read from a single sample in a study of cytomegalovirus exposure and HLA in healthy donors. The assay was immunoSEQ multiplex PCR, and TCRdb's table has in-frame clones only and misses some. The repertoire holds 140,000 to 150,000 clones, with 75% to 80% as singletons. The sequenced material came from PBMCs. Receptor source: a woman in her thirties in good health and CMV-seronegative. CDR3s include the opening cysteine and the closing phenylalanine or tryptophan.

CDR3 protein: CASSPGRGYEQYF; V gene: TRBV13
CDR3 protein: CASSYQGPEAFF; V gene: TRBV5-1
CDR3 protein: CASSIGGNLNTEAFF; V gene: TRBV19
CDR3 protein: CASSYSRGKVTYEQYF; V gene: TRBV6-5
CDR3 protein: CASSLRVREGWTGELFF; V gene: TRBV10-2
CDR3 protein: CASSRQGYGYTF; V gene: TRBV27
CDR3 protein: CASSESMVGGNTIYF; V gene: TRBV2
CDR3 protein: CASSFIEGRETEAFF; V gene: TRBV5-1
CDR3 protein: CASSAHSPGANVLTF; V gene: TRBV25-1
CDR3 protein: CASSALAGGPTEAFF; V gene: TRBV9
CDR3 protein: CASSVQWSEAFF; V gene: TRBV6-1
CDR3 protein: CASRTDNGYEQYF; V gene: TRBV7-8
CDR3 protein: CASSVGGGDYEQYF; V gene: TRBV9
CDR3 protein: CASRPYHLLGPLSF; V gene: TRBV5-4
CDR3 protein: CASSLDGTGWNEQYF; V gene: TRBV5-1
CDR3 protein: CASSQVIAGTEAFF; V gene: TRBV4-2
CDR3 protein: CAWSSGEKLFF; V gene: TRBV30
CDR3 protein: CASQEGGTGELFF; V gene: TRBV7-3
CDR3 protein: CASSSTGTNEKLFF; V gene: TRBV7-9
CDR3 protein: CSVETRGVNTEAFF; V gene: TRBV29-1
CDR3 protein: CATSIGGHSSYNEQFF; V gene: TRBV15
CDR3 protein: CASSAGDLALHF; V gene: TRBV6-1
CDR3 protein: CASSISYEQYF; V gene: TRBV25-1
CDR3 protein: CASSFRGSYEQYF; V gene: TRBV5-1
CDR3 protein: CAWNSGLAGGQADTQYF; V gene: TRBV30
CDR3 protein: CASSEAEGQYF; V gene: TRBV6-1
CDR3 protein: CASSVETSGEQYF; V gene: TRBV9
CDR3 protein: CASSLWRDTGELFF; V gene: TRBV7-9
CDR3 protein: CASSPRGGIIRNTEAFF; V gene: TRBV7-6
CDR3 protein: CASSLGSGNTEAFF; V gene: TRBV5-1
CDR3 protein: CASGPYPEGMGGYTF; V gene: TRBV12-5
CDR3 protein: CASSVEDSGRYNEQFF; V gene: TRBV9
CDR3 protein: CASSLRQGPYEKLFF; V gene: TRBV7-9
CDR3 protein: CASSQADRGYGYTF; V gene: TRBV14
CDR3 protein: CASSLGSPLSGNTIYF; V gene: TRBV7-2
CDR3 protein: CASSESQGSGNTIYF; V gene: TRBV6-1
CDR3 protein: CSVKGQDSYEQYF; V gene: TRBV29-1